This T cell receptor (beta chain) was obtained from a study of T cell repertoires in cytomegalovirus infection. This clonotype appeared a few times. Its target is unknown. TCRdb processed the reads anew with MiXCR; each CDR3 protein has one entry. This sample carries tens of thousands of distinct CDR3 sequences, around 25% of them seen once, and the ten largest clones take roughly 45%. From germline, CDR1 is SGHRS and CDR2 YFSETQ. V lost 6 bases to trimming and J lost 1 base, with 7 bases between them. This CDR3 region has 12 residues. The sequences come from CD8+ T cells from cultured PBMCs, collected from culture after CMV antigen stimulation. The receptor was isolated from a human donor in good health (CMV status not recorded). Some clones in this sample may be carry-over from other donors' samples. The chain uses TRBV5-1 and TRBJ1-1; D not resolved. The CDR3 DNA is TGCGCCAGCACCGACTCGAACACTGAAGCTTTCTTT. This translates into CASTDSNTEAFF.